This T cell receptor (beta chain) emerged from a study of shared clonotypes between healthy human individuals. Background on the study: Participating donors consisted of two women and a few men aged 18 to 49.

Germline CDR1 LGHNT, CDR2 FRNRAP. The CDR3 covers 12 residues. V dropped 1 base and J dropped 13 bases, with 8 bases sitting between them. Of note for this clone: Its antigen is not identified.

The test was conducted at deep level. Data came from immunoSEQ multiplex PCR; TCRdb stores just in-frame clones and leaves some out. Of 2,500,000 or so clones detected, approximately 92% appear once; the ten largest clones hold over 0.12%. Study observations and caveats: Clonotype sharing across several donors was observed for around 4.8% of naive CD4 clonotypes.

The J gene is TRBJ1-6, the V gene TRBV12-5; no clear D gene. The TCR was taken from a man between 18 and 35 years old in good health. The sequencing input was naive CD4+ T cells sorted from blood. Specified subset: CD45RA+ positively selected. The CDR3 bases are TGTGCTAGTGGTTTGGCCGCCGGGCCCCTCCACTTT. It is translated as CASGLAAGPLHF.